This T cell receptor (beta chain) was sequenced for a study of technical replicates of blood from a handful of donors. This CDR3 is 15 amino acids long. Germline-derived CDR1 and CDR2 are MNHEY and SVGAGI. V lost 7 bases to trimming and J lost 10 bases; unmatched junction nucleotides: 9. Only in-frame clones appear in the TCRdb table, and some are missing; sequencing was by immunoSEQ multiplex PCR. The repertoire holds about 80,000 clones, with over 90% as singletons. The sample comprised T cells isolated from PBMCs. V and J are TRBV6-5 and TRBJ2-5; 16 bases are shared with TRBD2. This sequence originates from a human donor in good health. The DNA for the CDR3 is TGTGCCAGCACCACCGGGACTAGCGGGGGGGTGGGCCAGTACTTC. As protein: CASTTGTSGGVGQYF.